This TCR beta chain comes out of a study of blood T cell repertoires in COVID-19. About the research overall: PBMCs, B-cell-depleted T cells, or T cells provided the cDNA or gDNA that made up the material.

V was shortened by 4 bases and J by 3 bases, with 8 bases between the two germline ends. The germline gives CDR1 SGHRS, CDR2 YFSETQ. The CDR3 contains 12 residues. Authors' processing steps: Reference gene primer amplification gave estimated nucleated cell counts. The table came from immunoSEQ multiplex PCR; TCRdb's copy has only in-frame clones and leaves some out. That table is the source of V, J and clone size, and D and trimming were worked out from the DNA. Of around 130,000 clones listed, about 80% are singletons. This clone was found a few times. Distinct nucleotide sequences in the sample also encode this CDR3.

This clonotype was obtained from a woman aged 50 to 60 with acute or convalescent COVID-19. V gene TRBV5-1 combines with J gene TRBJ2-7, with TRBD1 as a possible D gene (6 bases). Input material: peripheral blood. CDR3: CASSVQGYEQYF. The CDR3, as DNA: TGCGCCAGCAGCGTACAGGGCTACGAGCAGTACTTC.